Shown below are 12 T cell receptor beta chains from a single sample sequenced in a study of blood T cell repertoires in COVID-19. The data were produced by immunoSEQ multiplex PCR, yet TCRdb's version contains in-frame clones alone and is incomplete. The data show tens of thousands of clones, approximately 78% seen once. Sequencing was performed on peripheral blood. Every receptor here comes from a man aged 65 to 79 with acute or convalescent COVID-19.

The gene calls are TRBV27 and TRBJ1-1; 10 bases map to TRBD1. V lost 6 bases, J lost 2 bases, and 3 bases stayed unmatched. The length of the CDR3 is 14 residues. Per germline, CDR1 MNHEY and CDR2 SMNVEV (reference sequence). The DNA of the CDR3 is TGTGCCAGCAGGCGACAGGGGGCTAACACTGAAGCTTTCTTT. This encodes CASRRQGANTEAFF.

The J gene is TRBJ2-7, the V gene TRBV7-9, with 9 bases fitting TRBD1. Trimming took 4 bases from V and 4 from J; bases not matched to a gene: 5. Germline V gives CDR1 SEHNR, CDR2 FQNEAQ (reference sequence). There are 14 residues in the CDR3. DNA of the CDR3: TGTGCCAGCAGCTCAACAGGGGGCCAGTACGAGCAGTACTTC. Protein sequence: CASSSTGGQYEQYF.

The chain uses TRBV19 and TRBJ2-1; a weak D match, TRBD2 (6 bases). Trimming removed 9 bases from V and 5 bases from J, with 17 bases in between. Per the germline V gene, CDR1 is LNHDA and CDR2 is SQIVND (reference sequence). This CDR3 contains 14 residues. The CDR3 here is CASASRRENNEQFF. The CDR3 DNA reads as TGTGCCAGCGCGTCACGGCGGGAAAACAATGAGCAGTTCTTC.

This clone was counted only a few times. The chain combines TRBV4-1 with TRBJ1-2; the D is unclear. Trimming took 1 base from V and 0 from J, leaving 12 bases between them. The CDR3 extends over 16 amino acids. Germline V gene sequence: CDR1 MGHRA, CDR2 YSYEKL. The CDR3 loop is CASSQVPAFTNYGYTF. Written as DNA, the CDR3 is TGCGCCAGCAGCCAAGTTCCCGCGTTTACTAACTATGGCTACACCTTC.

The chain recombines TRBV5-4 with TRBJ1-2, with TRBD1 matching over 7 bases. The germline CDR1 and CDR2 sequences are SGHNT and YYREEE (reference sequence). The trim removed 0 bases at V and 1 base at J, leaving 6 bases unmatched. The CDR3 is 16 amino acids. This chain's CDR3 is CASSLDWDSLNYGYTF. In DNA, the CDR3 is TGTGCCAGCAGCTTGGATTGGGACAGCCTTAACTATGGCTACACCTTC.

This chain uses TRBV6-4 with TRBJ2-3, with TRBD2 as a possible D gene (6 bases). The CDR3 is made up of 13 amino acids. V shed 5 bases and J shed 2 bases, with 8 bases lying between them. Looked up from germline, CDR1 is MRHNA and CDR2 is SNTAGT. CDR3 loop: CASSRRDTDTQYF. The CDR3 DNA sequence: TGTGCCAGCAGTAGGCGGGACACAGATACGCAGTATTTT.

The J gene is TRBJ2-1, the V gene TRBV7-9, with 12 bases identical to TRBD2. CDR3 length: 17 residues. CDR1 SEHNR and CDR2 FQNEAQ come from the germline V gene (reference sequence). With 4 bases clipped from V and 4 bases from J, the junction kept 8 bases outside the gene matches. CDR3 coding DNA: TGTGCCAGCAGCTCCCGCCCGACTAGCGGGGGATACAATGAGCAGTTCTTC. Protein: CASSSRPTSGGYNEQFF.

This clone was detected only a few times. This sequence joins TRBV18 and TRBJ1-1; D gene ambiguous. The CDR3 sequence is 14 residues long. V lost 2 bases and J 4 bases, leaving 11 bases between the germline ends. CDR1 KGHSH and CDR2 LQKENI come from the germline V gene. Written as DNA, the CDR3 is TGTGCCAGCTCACCAACTTCTAGGCCCACTGAAGCTTTCTTT. It codes for CASSPTSRPTEAFF.

The CDR3 nucleotides read TGTGCCAGCAGCTTGGGACTAGCGGGTTCCTACGAGCAGTACTTC. Translation gives CASSLGLAGSYEQYF. This chain connects TRBV5-6 to TRBJ2-7; 10 bases are a match to TRBD2. The CDR3 sequence is 15 residues long. The V gene's germline CDR1 is SGHDT and CDR2 YYEEEE. With V trimmed by 0 bases and J by 1 base, 1 base remained unmatched.

The rearrangement links TRBV28 to TRBJ2-1; D possibly corresponds to TRBD2 (6 bases). Germline values: CDR1 MDHEN, CDR2 SYDVKM. Trimming cost V 4 bases and J 5 bases, with 12 bases left between them. The CDR3 is 14 amino acids. DNA of the CDR3: TGTGCCAGCAGTTGGAGGGCGCGGAACAATGAGCAGTTCTTC. Translation: CASSWRARNNEQFF.

The chain couples TRBV7-9 to TRBJ1-4, with 7 bases fitting TRBD1. This CDR3 has 17 amino acids. Germline-derived CDR1 and CDR2 are SEHNR and FQNEAQ (reference sequence). The V and J ends lost 4 bases and 3 bases, in that order; junction bases with no gene match: 11. The CDR3 DNA sequence: TGTGCCAGCAGCTCCTTACAGACAGGGCCATCTAATGAAAAACTGTTTTTT. As protein: CASSSLQTGPSNEKLFF.

This clone was seen only once. J is TRBJ2-3 and V is TRBV19, with 8 bases matching TRBD2. This CDR3 is 16 amino acids long. Germline loops: CDR1 LNHDA, CDR2 SQIVND (reference sequence). Trimming cost V 7 bases and J 4 bases; bases outside gene matches: 13. CDR3 residues: CASTLDGAGGSDTQYF. The CDR3 coding sequence is TGTGCCAGTACCTTGGATGGGGCGGGGGGTTCAGATACGCAGTATTTT.